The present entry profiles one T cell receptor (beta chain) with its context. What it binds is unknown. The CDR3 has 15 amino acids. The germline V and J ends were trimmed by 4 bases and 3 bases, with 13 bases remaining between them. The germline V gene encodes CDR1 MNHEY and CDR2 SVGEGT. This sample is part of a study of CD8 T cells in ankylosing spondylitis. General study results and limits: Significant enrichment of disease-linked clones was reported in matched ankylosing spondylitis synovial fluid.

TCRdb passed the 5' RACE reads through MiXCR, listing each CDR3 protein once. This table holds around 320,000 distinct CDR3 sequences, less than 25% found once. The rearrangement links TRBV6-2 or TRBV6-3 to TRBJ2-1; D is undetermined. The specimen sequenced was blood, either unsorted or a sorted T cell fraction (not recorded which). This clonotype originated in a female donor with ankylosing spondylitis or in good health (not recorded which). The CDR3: CASSSGPLNYNEQFF. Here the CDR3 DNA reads TGTGCCAGCAGTTCGGGTCCTTTGAACTACAATGAGCAGTTCTTC.